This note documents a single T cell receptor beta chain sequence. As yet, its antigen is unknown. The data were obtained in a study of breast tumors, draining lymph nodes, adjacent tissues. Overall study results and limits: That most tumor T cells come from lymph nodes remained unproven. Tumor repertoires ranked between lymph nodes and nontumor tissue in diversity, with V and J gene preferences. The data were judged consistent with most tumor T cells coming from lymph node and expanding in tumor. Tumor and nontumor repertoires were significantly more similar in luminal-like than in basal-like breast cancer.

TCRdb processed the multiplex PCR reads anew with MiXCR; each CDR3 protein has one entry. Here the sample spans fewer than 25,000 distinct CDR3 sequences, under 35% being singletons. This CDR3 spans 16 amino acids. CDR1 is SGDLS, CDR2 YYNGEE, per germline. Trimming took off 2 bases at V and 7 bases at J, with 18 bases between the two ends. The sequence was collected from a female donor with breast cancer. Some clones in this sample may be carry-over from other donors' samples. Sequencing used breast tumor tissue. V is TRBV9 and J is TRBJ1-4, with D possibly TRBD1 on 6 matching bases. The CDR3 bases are TGTGCCAGCAGCGTGGAGGGGGGTGGGGGCAGTGAAAAACTGTTTTTT. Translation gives CASSVEGGGGSEKLFF.